The T cell receptor beta chain described here comes from a study of blood T cell repertoires in COVID-19. Study summary: The samples span acute and convalescent COVID-19 from the United States, Italy and Spain.

The table came from immunoSEQ multiplex PCR; TCRdb's copy has only in-frame clones and leaves some out. The sample has around 200,000 clones; about 84% are singletons. Those who participated ranged in age from roughly 18 to 90 years and resided in about two dozen US areas. Between the trimmed V and J ends, which lost 5 bases and 7 bases, there was a span of 11 bases. The CDR3 spans 13 residues. The V gene's germline CDR1 is MRHNA and CDR2 SNTAGT. The chain has TRBV6-4 and TRBJ2-2, with D unclear. This receptor was identified in a woman in her forties with acute COVID-19. The specimen sequenced was PBMCs or T cells enriched from blood (not recorded which). The CDR3 reads CASSRQDNGELFF. DNA of the CDR3: TGTGCCAGCAGTCGTCAGGATAACGGGGAGCTGTTTTTT.